This entry features one T cell receptor (beta chain) sequence. The CDR3 sequence is 12 residues long. The V end was cut by 0 bases, the J end by 7 bases, with 7 bases between. Germline V gives CDR1 SGHRS, CDR2 YFSETQ. The sample comes from a study of human T cells and chemical hapten exposure. About the research overall: Per-sample TCR yields varied mainly from small pooled library volume differences.

Unique molecular identifiers were affixed to discrete cDNA molecules within the library. Original analysis: From 23,224 to 690,600 TCRs were found per sample, with a median of 95,638. TCRdb passed the RACE reads through MiXCR, listing each CDR3 protein once. The V and J calls shown here were made by TCRdb, not taken from the authors' results. The table shows around 130,000 distinct CDR3 sequences, with approximately 10% occurring only once. The time point is: healthy volunteer bleed at 2 weeks. Extraction of total RNA was performed on unfractionated whole blood. Sequencing was carried out using whole blood. The sequence derives from a male donor in good health. Some clones in this sample may be carry-over from other donors' samples. The V call is TRBV5-1, the J call TRBJ1-2; D unresolved. CDR3 DNA sequence: TGCGCCAGCAGCTTGGAGGGCGGTGGCTACACCTTC. Translating gives CASSLEGGGYTF.